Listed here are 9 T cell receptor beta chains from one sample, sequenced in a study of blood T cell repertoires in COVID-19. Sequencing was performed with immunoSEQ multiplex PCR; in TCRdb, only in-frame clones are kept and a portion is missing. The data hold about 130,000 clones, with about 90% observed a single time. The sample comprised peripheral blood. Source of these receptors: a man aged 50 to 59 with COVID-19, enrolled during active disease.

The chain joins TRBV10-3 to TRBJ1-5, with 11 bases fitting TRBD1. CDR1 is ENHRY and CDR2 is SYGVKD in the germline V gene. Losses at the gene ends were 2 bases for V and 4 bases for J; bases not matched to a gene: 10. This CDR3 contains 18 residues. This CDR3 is CAISEGTGGLGENQPQHF. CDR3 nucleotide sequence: TGTGCCATCAGTGAGGGGACAGGGGGGTTGGGGGAAAATCAGCCCCAGCATTTT.

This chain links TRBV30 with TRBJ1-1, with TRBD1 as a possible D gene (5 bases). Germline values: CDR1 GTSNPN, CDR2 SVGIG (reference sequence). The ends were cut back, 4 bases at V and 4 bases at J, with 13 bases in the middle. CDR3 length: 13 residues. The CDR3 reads CAWTGTEGTEAFF. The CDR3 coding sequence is TGTGCCTGGACCGGGACGGAGGGCACTGAAGCTTTCTTT.

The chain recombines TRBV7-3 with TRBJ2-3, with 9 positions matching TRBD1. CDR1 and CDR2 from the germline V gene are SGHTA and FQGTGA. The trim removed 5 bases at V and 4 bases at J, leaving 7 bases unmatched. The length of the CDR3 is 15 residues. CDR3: CASSPRDRAADTQYF. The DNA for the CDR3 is TGTGCCAGCAGCCCCCGGGACAGGGCCGCAGATACGCAGTATTTT.

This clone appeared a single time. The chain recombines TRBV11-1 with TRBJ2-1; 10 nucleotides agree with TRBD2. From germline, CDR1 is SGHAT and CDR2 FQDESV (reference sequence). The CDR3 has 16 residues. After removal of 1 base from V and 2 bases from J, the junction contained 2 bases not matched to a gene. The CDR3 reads CASSLGTSGAYNEQFF. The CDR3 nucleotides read TGTGCCAGCAGCTTAGGGACTAGCGGAGCCTACAATGAGCAGTTCTTC. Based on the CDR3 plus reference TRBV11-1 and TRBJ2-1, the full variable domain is EAEVAQSPRYKITEKSQAVAFWCDPISGHATLYWYRQILGQGPELLVQFQDESVVDDSQLPKDRFSAERLKGVDSTLKIQPAELGDSAMYLCASSLGTSGAYNEQFFGPGTRLTVL.

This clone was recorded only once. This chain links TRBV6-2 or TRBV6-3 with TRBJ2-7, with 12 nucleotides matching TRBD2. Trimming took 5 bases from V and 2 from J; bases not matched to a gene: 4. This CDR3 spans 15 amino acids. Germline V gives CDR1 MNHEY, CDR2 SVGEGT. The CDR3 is CASSNGLAGTYEQYV. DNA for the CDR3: TGTGCCAGCAGTAATGGACTAGCGGGAACCTACGAGCAGTACGTC.

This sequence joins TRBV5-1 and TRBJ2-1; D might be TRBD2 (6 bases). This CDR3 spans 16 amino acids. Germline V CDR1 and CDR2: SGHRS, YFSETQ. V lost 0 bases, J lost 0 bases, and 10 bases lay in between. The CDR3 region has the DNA TGCGCCAGCAGCTTGGTTAGCGGTAGCTCCTACAATGAGCAGTTCTTC. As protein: CASSLVSGSSYNEQFF.

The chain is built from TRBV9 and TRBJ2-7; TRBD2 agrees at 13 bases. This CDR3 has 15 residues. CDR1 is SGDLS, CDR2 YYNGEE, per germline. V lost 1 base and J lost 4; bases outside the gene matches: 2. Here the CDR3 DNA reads TGTGCCAGCAGCGTAACTAGCGGGAGGGTATACGAGCAGTACGTC. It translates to CASSVTSGRVYEQYV.

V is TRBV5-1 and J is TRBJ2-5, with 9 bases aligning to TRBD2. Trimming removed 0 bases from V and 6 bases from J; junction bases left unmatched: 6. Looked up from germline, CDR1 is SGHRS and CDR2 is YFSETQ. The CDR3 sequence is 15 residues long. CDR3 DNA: TGCGCCAGCAGCTTGGAAGGCAGCGGGAGGAAGACCCAGTACTTC. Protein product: CASSLEGSGRKTQYF.

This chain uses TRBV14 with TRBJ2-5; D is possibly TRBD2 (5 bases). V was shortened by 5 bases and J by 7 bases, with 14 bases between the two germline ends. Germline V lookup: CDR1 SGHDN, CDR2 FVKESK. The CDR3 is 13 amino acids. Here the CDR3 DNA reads TGTGCCAGCAGCTATAACTGGGCGGGGACCCAGTACTTC. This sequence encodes CASSYNWAGTQYF.